The 20 T cell receptor beta chains listed next were all sequenced from one sample in a study of T cell changes during pregnancy in multiple sclerosis. Sequencing was performed with immunoSEQ multiplex PCR; in TCRdb, only in-frame clones are kept and a portion is missing. The sample lists about 45,000 clones, roughly 90% occurring once. Sequenced material: peripheral blood, taken in the first trimester of pregnancy. The source is a female donor with multiple sclerosis, enrolled in a pregnancy study.

The chain links TRBV5-6 to TRBJ2-7, with 8 bases that match TRBD1. Looked up from germline, CDR1 is SGHDT and CDR2 is YYEEEE. The V and J ends lost 3 bases and 4 bases, in that order; junction bases with no gene match: 15. CDR3 size: 17 residues. Written as DNA, the CDR3 is TGTGCCAGCAGCTCCACCCCGGACAGGGCGATTCAATACGAGCAGTACTTC. Translated: CASSSTPDRAIQYEQYF.

The chain recombines TRBV11-3 with TRBJ2-3; D is perhaps TRBD1 (5 bases). This CDR3 comprises 15 residues. Trimming took off 1 base at V and 1 base at J, with 9 bases between the two ends. Looked up from germline, CDR1 is SGHNT and CDR2 is YENEEA. CDR3 protein: CASSLGLGRTDTQYF. The DNA for the CDR3 is TGTGCCAGCAGCTTAGGGTTGGGGCGCACAGATACGCAGTATTTT.

CDR3 sequence (DNA): TGTGCCTGGGGCACAGGGGGGGACGAGCAGTACTTC. This encodes CAWGTGGDEQYF. This rearrangement joins TRBV30 to TRBJ2-7; D might be TRBD1 (8 bases). CDR3 length equals 12 residues. CDR1 is GTSNPN, CDR2 SVGIG, per germline (reference sequence). The ends were cut back, 5 bases at V and 5 bases at J, with 13 bases in the middle.

The gene calls are TRBV6-5 and TRBJ1-4, with 8 positions matching TRBD1. Per germline, CDR1 MNHEY and CDR2 SVGAGI. V shed 2 bases, J shed 7 bases, and the junction held 3 bases outside the gene matches. The CDR3 loop spans 14 amino acids. CDR3 in DNA: TGTGCCAGCAGTTACCAGGGGGCGGGTGAAAAACTGTTTTTT. Translation: CASSYQGAGEKLFF.

The J gene is TRBJ2-7, the V gene TRBV18, with D possibly matching TRBD1 (6 bases). The CDR3 is 13 amino acids. Germline values: CDR1 KGHSH, CDR2 LQKENI. With 0 bases removed from V and 6 bases from J, the gap between germline ends came to 9 bases. The CDR3 region is CASSPPGQPEQYF. In DNA, the CDR3 is TGTGCCAGCTCACCACCAGGACAGCCCGAGCAGTACTTC.

The rearrangement joins TRBV6-1 to TRBJ1-4; 9 nucleotides line up with TRBD1. CDR1 and CDR2 from the germline V gene are MNHNS and SASEGT. The V gene end was trimmed by 2 bases and the J gene end by 6 bases; junction bases not matched to a gene: 4. There are 15 residues in the CDR3. In nucleotides, the CDR3 is TGTGCCAGCAGTGAATATGGGACAGGGTATGAAAAACTGTTTTTT. This sequence encodes CASSEYGTGYEKLFF.

The rearrangement uses TRBV5-1 and TRBJ1-1, with D hard to call. Trimming took 2 bases from V and 4 from J, leaving 6 bases between them. Germline V gives CDR1 SGHRS, CDR2 YFSETQ. CDR3 length: 12 amino acids. The CDR3 region is CASSFGPTEAFF. The CDR3 DNA follows: TGCGCCAGCAGCTTTGGGCCCACTGAAGCTTTCTTT.

The chain is built from TRBV5-1 and TRBJ2-3; the D is unclear. CDR3 length equals 12 residues. Germline CDR1 SGHRS, CDR2 YFSETQ. V dropped 4 bases and J dropped 2 bases, with 5 bases sitting between them. The CDR3 here is CASSGNTDTQYF. CDR3 DNA sequence: TGCGCCAGCAGCGGCAACACAGATACGCAGTATTTT.

This clone came up once. The chain's CDR3 is CASREQRAGTGELFF. DNA for the CDR3: TGTGCCAGTAGGGAGCAGCGGGCGGGGACCGGGGAGCTGTTTTTT. The rearrangement uses TRBV19 and TRBJ2-2; D might be TRBD2 (6 bases). This CDR3 is 15 amino acids long. V lost 6 bases and J 5 bases, leaving 16 bases between the germline ends. Germline CDR1 reads LNHDA; CDR2 reads SQIVND (reference sequence).

This CDR3 is CASSLMVPPLGEVSSYNEQFF. The CDR3 nucleotides are TGTGCCAGCAGCTTAATGGTCCCCCCTTTAGGGGAGGTCAGCTCCTACAATGAGCAGTTCTTC. This chain connects TRBV7-3 to TRBJ2-1; D might be TRBD2 (6 bases). Looked up from germline, CDR1 is SGHTA and CDR2 is FQGTGA. The V gene lost 1 base and the J gene lost 0 bases, with 25 bases spanning the gap. This CDR3 region has 21 residues. The full variable domain, rest sourced from reference TRBV7-3 and TRBJ2-1, is GAGVSQTPSNKVTEKGKYVELRCDPISGHTALYWYRQSLGQGPEFLIYFQGTGAADDSGLPNDRFFAVRPEGSVSTLKIQRTERGDSAVYLCASSLMVPPLGEVSSYNEQFFGPGTRLTVL.

In its sample, this clone was seen once. The chain couples TRBV6-1 to TRBJ1-2; the match to TRBD1 covers 8 bases. The CDR3 is made up of 14 amino acids. V gave up 6 bases and J gave up 4 bases; unmatched junction bases: 7. From germline, CDR1 is MNHNS and CDR2 SASEGT. The CDR3, as DNA: TGTGCCAGCAGCCTTGGGGGGACAGGCTATGGCTACACCTTC. It encodes CASSLGGTGYGYTF.

The genes are TRBV16 and TRBJ1-1; D is perhaps TRBD1 (5 bases). V lost 5 bases and J 1 base, leaving 11 bases between the germline ends. CDR3 size: 14 residues. Germline CDR1 reads KGHSY; CDR2 reads FQNENV. CDR3 sequence: CASSATAANTEAFF. Here the CDR3 DNA reads TGTGCCAGCAGCGCGACAGCCGCGAACACTGAAGCTTTCTTT.

The chain employs TRBV19 and TRBJ2-7; 10 bases map to TRBD1. CDR3 length: 16 residues. Germline CDR1 LNHDA, CDR2 SQIVND (reference sequence). V lost 5 bases to trimming and J lost 3 bases; unmatched junction nucleotides: 10. The DNA of the CDR3 is TGTGCCAGTAGTCCCCTCCCCGGGACAGGGGTCTACGAGCAGTACTTC. Its translation is CASSPLPGTGVYEQYF.

The chain carries TRBV30 and TRBJ1-2, with 9 bases lining up with TRBD1. CDR1 and CDR2 (germline): GTSNPN, SVGIG (reference sequence). With 2 bases clipped from V and 8 bases from J, the junction kept 9 bases outside the gene matches. This CDR3 spans 14 amino acids. The CDR3 region has the DNA TGTGCCTGGAGTCCGGACAGGGGCTGGGGGGGCTACACCTTC. It codes for CAWSPDRGWGGYTF.

This chain uses TRBV5-1 with TRBJ1-1; tentative D call: TRBD1 (5 bases). This CDR3 contains 14 residues. Germline V gene sequence: CDR1 SGHRS, CDR2 YFSETQ. Trimming took off 1 base at V and 1 base at J, with 8 bases between the two ends. This chain's CDR3 is CASSLYRGNTEAFF. CDR3 coding DNA: TGCGCCAGCAGCTTGTATAGGGGGAACACTGAAGCTTTCTTT.

This sequence joins TRBV5-6 and TRBJ1-5; D is ambiguous. Germline V lookup: CDR1 SGHDT, CDR2 YYEEEE. This CDR3 comprises 16 residues. V lost 2 bases and J 2 bases, leaving 14 bases between the germline ends. CDR3 in amino acids: CASSLGSSGGNQPQHF. The CDR3 nucleotides are TGTGCCAGCAGCTTAGGAAGTTCCGGGGGCAATCAGCCCCAGCATTTT.

This chain connects TRBV6-5 to TRBJ1-1, with D possibly TRBD1 on 5 matching bases. This CDR3 region has 14 residues. Germline V gene sequence: CDR1 MNHEY, CDR2 SVGAGI. Trimming left V 2 bases short and J 4 bases short, with 11 bases between. DNA for the CDR3: TGTGCCAGCAGTTACGGAAGAAGGGGCACTGAAGCTTTCTTT. Residues: CASSYGRRGTEAFF.

The chain recombines TRBV18 with TRBJ2-3; perhaps TRBD1 as D (5 bases). Trimming pared 2 bases from V and 0 bases from J, leaving 9 bases between. Germline values: CDR1 KGHSH, CDR2 LQKENI. This CDR3 spans 15 amino acids. The CDR3 DNA sequence: TGTGCCAGCTCACCAATCCAGGGAAGCACAGATACGCAGTATTTT. Its protein is CASSPIQGSTDTQYF.

The rearrangement uses TRBV7-2 and TRBJ2-5; TRBD2 matches 7 bases. CDR1 is SGHTA and CDR2 is FQGNSA in the germline V gene. The CDR3 spans 13 residues. V shed 3 bases and J 4 bases; nucleotides not matched to a gene: 2. CDR3 sequence reads: CASSLGGGETQYF. In DNA, the CDR3 is TGTGCCAGCAGCTTGGGGGGGGGAGAGACCCAGTACTTC.

This chain uses TRBV27 with TRBJ2-1, with 14 positions matching TRBD2. Germline V gene data show CDR1 as MNHEY and CDR2 as SMNVEV (reference sequence). The CDR3 runs to 17 residues. The trim removed 1 base at V and 5 bases at J, leaving 4 bases unmatched. CDR3 residues: CASSLFRTSGGHNEQFF. In DNA form, the CDR3 reads TGTGCCAGCAGTTTATTCCGGACTAGCGGGGGGCACAATGAGCAGTTCTTC.